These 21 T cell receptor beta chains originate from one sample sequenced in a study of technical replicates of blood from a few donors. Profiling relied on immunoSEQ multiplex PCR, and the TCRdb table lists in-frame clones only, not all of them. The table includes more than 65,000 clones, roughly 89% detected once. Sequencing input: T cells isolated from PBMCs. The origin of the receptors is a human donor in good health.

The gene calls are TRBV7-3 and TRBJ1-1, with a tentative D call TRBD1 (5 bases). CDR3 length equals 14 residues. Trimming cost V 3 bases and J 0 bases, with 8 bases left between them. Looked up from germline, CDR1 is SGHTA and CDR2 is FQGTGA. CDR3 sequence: CASSLGGMNTEAFF. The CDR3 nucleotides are TGTGCCAGCAGCTTGGGGGGGATGAACACTGAAGCTTTCTTT.

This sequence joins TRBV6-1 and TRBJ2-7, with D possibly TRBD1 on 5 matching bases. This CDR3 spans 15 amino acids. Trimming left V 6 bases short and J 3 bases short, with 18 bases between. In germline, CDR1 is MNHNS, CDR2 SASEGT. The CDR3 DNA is TGTGCCAGCAGAGAGATAACAGGCGGAAACTACGAGCAGTACTTC. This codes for CASREITGGNYEQYF.

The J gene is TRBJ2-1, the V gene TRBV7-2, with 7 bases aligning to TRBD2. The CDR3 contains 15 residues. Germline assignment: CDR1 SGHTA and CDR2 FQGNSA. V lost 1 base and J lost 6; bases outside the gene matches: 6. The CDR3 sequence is CASSLVAGVGNEQFF. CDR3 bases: TGTGCCAGCAGCTTAGTTGCGGGAGTTGGCAATGAGCAGTTCTTC.

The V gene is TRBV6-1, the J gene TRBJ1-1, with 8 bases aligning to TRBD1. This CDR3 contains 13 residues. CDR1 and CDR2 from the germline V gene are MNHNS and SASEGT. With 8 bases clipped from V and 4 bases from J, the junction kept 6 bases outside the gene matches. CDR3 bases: TGTGCCAGCGGCAGGGGGCTTAGCACTGAAGCTTTCTTT. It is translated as CASGRGLSTEAFF.

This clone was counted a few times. For the CDR3, the DNA is TGCGCCAGCAGCCAATCCTTTACTCAAGACAGGGCGTTACAGCAGTACTTC. Amino acids: CASSQSFTQDRALQQYF. This chain joins TRBV4-1 and TRBJ2-7; 7 bases are a match to TRBD1. With V trimmed by 2 bases and J by 8 bases, 18 bases remained unmatched. Per germline, CDR1 MGHRA and CDR2 YSYEKL. CDR3 size: 17 residues.

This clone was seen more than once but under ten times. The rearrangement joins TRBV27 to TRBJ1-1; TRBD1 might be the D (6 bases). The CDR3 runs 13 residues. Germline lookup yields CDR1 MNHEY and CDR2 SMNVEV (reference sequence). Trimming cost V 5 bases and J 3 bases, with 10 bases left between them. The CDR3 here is CASSHRQDTEAFF. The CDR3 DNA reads TGTGCCAGCAGTCACCGACAGGACACTGAAGCTTTCTTT.

CDR3 sequence reads: CASSVDSSGANVLTF. The DNA for the CDR3 is TGCGCCAGCAGCGTTGACAGCTCTGGGGCCAACGTCCTGACTTTC. This chain connects TRBV5-1 to TRBJ2-6, with a possible D match to TRBD1 (5 bases). The CDR3 extends over 15 amino acids. Germline V CDR1 and CDR2: SGHRS, YFSETQ. V was pared by 4 bases and J by 0 bases, with 8 bases between. Full variable domain (missing parts from reference TRBV5-1 and TRBJ2-6): KAGVTQTPRYLIKTRGQQVTLSCSPISGHRSVSWYQQTPGQGLQFLFEYFSETQRNKGNFPGRFSGRQFSNSRSEMNVSTLELGDSALYLCASSVDSSGANVLTFGAGSRLTVL.

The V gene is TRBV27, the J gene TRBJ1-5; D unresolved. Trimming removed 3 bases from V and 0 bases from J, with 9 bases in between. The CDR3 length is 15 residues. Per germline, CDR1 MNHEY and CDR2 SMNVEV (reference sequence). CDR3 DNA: TGTGCCAGCAGTTTCCGGGTTTATAGCAATCAGCCCCAGCATTTT. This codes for CASSFRVYSNQPQHF.

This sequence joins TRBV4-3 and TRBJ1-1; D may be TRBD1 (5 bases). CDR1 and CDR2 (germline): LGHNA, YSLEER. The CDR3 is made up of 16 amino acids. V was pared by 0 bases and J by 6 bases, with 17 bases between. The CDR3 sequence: CASSQDLGAGWAEAFF. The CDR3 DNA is TGCGCCAGCAGCCAAGATCTCGGGGCGGGGTGGGCTGAAGCTTTCTTT.

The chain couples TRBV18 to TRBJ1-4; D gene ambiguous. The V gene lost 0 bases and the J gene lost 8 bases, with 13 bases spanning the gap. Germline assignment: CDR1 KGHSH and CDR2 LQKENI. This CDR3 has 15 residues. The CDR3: CASSPPRQEEEKLFF. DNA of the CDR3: TGTGCCAGCTCACCACCTCGGCAGGAGGAGGAAAAACTGTTTTTT.

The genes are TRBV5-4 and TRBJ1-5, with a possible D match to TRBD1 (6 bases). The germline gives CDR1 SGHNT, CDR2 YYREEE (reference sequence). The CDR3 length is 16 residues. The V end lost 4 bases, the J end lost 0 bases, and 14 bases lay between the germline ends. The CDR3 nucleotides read TGTGCCAGCAGCCTAGGGGGGGATCATAGCAATCAGCCCCAGCATTTT. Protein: CASSLGGDHSNQPQHF.

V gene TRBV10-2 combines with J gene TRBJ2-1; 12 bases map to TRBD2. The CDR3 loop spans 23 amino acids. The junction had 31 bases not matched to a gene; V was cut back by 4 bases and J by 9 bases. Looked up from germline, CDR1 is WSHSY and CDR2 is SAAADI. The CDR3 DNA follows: TGCGCCAGCAGTGTGGTTGATTCACGCCTTCGTTGGCGGGCGACTAGCGGGAGAGGTGAGCAGTTCTTC. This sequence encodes CASSVVDSRLRWRATSGRGEQFF.

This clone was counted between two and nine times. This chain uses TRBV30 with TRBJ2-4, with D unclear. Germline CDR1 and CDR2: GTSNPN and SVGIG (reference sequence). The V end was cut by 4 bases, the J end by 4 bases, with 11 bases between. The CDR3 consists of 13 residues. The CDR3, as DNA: TGTGCCTGGACGGGTCTGGTTAAAAACATTCAGTACTTC. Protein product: CAWTGLVKNIQYF.

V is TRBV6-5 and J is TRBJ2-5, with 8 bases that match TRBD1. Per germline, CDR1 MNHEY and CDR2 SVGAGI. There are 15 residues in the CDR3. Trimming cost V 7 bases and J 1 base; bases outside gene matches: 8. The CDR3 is CASIGTGWAQETQYF. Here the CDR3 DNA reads TGTGCCAGCATCGGGACAGGATGGGCCCAAGAGACCCAGTACTTC.

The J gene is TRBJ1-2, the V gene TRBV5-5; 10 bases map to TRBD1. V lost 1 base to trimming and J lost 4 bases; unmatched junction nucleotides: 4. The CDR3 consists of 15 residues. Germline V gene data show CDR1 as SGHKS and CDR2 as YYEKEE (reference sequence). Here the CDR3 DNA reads TGTGCCAGCAGCTTGCAGGGGACAGGGGTCTATGGCTACACCTTC. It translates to CASSLQGTGVYGYTF.

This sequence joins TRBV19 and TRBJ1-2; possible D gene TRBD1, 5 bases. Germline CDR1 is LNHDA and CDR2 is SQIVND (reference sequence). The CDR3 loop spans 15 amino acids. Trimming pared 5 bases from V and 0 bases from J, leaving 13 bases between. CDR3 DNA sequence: TGTGCCAGTAGTGAGCAGGCGGGGGCTAACTATGGCTACACCTTC. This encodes CASSEQAGANYGYTF.

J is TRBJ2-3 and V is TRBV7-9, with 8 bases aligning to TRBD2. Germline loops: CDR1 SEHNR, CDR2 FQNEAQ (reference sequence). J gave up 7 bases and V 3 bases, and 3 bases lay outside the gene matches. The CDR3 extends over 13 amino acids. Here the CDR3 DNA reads TGTGCCAGCAGCTTGGCTAGCGGGTATACGCAGTATTTT. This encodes CASSLASGYTQYF.

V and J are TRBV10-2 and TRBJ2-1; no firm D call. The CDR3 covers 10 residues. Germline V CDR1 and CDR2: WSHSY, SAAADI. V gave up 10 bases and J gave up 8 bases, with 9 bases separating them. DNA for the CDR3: TGCGCCACCCGAGACTATGAGCAGTTCTTC. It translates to CATRDYEQFF.

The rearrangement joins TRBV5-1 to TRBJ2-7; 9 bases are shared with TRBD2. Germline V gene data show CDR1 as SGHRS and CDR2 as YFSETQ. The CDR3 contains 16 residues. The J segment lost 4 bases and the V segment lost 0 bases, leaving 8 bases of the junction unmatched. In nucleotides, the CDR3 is TGCGCCAGCAGCTTGGATAGGGATAGCGGGAGTTACGAGCAGTACTTC. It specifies CASSLDRDSGSYEQYF.

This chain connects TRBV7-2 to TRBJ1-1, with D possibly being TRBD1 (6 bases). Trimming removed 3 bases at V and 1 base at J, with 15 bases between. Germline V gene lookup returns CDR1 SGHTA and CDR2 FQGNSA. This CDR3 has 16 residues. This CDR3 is CASSFTMTGPNTEAFF. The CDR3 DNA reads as TGTGCCAGCAGCTTTACTATGACAGGACCGAACACTGAAGCTTTCTTT.

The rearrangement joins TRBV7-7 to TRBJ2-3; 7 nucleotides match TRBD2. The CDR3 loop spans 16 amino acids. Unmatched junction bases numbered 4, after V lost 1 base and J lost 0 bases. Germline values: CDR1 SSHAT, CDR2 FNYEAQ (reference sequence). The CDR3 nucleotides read TGTGCCAGCAGCTTAGGGGGTAGCGGGAGCACAGATACGCAGTATTTT. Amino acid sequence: CASSLGGSGSTDTQYF.